The sequence of this T cell receptor beta chain was determined in a study of control samples from healthy donors and cancer patients. The assay was immunoSEQ multiplex PCR, and TCRdb's table has in-frame clones only and misses some. The data contain about 170,000 clones, around 88% of them singletons. This CDR3 is 13 amino acids long. The germline CDR1 and CDR2 sequences are SNHLY and FYNNEI. Deletions cut 6 bases from V and 2 bases from J, with 11 bases between. The chain combines TRBV2 with TRBJ2-7; no definite D call. Material for sequencing was blood. This sequence was found in a young woman in good health. The CDR3 DNA reads as TGTGCCAGCAGCGGGCAGCTAACCTACGAGCAGTACTTC. It specifies CASSGQLTYEQYF. The full variable domain, with the rest looked up from reference TRBV2 and TRBJ2-7, is EPEVTQTPSHQVTQMGQEVILRCVPISNHLYFYWYRQILGQKVEFLVSFYNNEISEKSEIFDDQFSVERPDGSNFTLKIRSTKLEDSAMYFCASSGQLTYEQYFGPGTRLTVT.